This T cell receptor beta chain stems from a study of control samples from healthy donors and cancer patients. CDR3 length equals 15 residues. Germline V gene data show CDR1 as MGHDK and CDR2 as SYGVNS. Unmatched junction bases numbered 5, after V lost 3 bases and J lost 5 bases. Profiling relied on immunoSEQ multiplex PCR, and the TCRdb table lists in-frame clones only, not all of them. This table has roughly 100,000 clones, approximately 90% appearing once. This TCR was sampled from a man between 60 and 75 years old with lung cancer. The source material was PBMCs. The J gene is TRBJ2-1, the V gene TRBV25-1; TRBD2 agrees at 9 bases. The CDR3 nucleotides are TGTGCCAGCAGTGAGCGGGGGGGCCGGAACAATGAGCAGTTCTTC. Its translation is CASSERGGRNNEQFF.